The T cell receptor beta chain under discussion was sequenced for a study of graft-versus-host responses after intestinal transplantation. Notes on the study in general: Clonal ratios of graft-versus-host to host-versus-graft in allografts were high for patients exhibiting graft-donor T cell macrochimerism. Peak levels of circulating GvH clones tracked with early post-transplant HvG declines.

On this clone itself: Its specificity is not known.

Only in-frame clones appear in the TCRdb table, and some are missing; sequencing was by immunoSEQ multiplex PCR. The profile shows some 130,000 clones, approximately 95% of them singletons. Germline trimming cut 5 bases from V and 5 bases from J; bases unmatched to any gene: 9. There are 15 residues in the CDR3. Germline CDR1 MNHEY, CDR2 SVGAGI. The chain couples TRBV6-5 to TRBJ1-5; the match to TRBD1 covers 7 bases. The sequences come from unstimulated CD8+ T cells sorted from spleen or lymph node cells, collected before intestinal transplant. The TCR comes from a human donor who received an intestinal transplant. The CDR3 coding sequence is TGTGCCAGCAGTCTAAGATCAGGGGGAGATCAGCCCCAGCATTTT. Translation gives CASSLRSGGDQPQHF.